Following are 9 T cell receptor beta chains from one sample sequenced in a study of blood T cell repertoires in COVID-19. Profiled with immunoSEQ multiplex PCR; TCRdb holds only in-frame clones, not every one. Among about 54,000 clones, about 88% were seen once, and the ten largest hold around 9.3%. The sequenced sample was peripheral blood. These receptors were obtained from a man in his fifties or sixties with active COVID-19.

CDR3 residues: CASSQWRVESLNYGYTF. DNA for the CDR3: TGTGCCAGCAGCCAATGGAGGGTAGAGTCCTTAAACTATGGCTACACCTTC. The V and J genes are TRBV16 and TRBJ1-2; D remains ambiguous. Germline values: CDR1 KGHSY, CDR2 FQNENV. V was pared by 1 base and J by 2 bases, with 17 bases between. CDR3 length equals 17 residues.

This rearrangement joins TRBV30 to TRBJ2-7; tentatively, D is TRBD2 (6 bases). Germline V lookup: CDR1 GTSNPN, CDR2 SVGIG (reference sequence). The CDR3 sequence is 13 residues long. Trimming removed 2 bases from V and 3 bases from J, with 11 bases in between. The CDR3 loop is CAWSPGTHYEQYF. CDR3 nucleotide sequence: TGTGCCTGGAGTCCCGGGACTCACTACGAGCAGTACTTC.

The CDR3 sequence: CATSAGQTNEKLFF. In DNA form, the CDR3 reads TGTGCCACCAGCGCGGGACAGACTAATGAAAAACTGTTTTTT. V and J are TRBV15 and TRBJ1-4; 7 bases line up with TRBD1. With 5 bases clipped from V and 2 bases from J, the junction kept 2 bases outside the gene matches. CDR1 is LNHNV and CDR2 is YYDKDF in the germline V gene (reference sequence). The length of the CDR3 is 14 residues.

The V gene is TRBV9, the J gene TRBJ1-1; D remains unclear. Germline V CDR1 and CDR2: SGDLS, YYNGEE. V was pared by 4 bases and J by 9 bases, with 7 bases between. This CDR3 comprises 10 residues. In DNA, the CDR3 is TGTGCCAGCAGCCCCGCTAAAGCTTTCTTT. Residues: CASSPAKAFF.

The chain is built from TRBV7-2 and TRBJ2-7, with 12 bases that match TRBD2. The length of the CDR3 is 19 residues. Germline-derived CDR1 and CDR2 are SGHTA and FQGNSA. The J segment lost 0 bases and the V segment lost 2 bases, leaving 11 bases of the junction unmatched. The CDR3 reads CASSLTRTSGKLRSYEQYF. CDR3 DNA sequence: TGTGCCAGCAGCTTAACTCGGACTAGCGGGAAACTCCGCTCCTACGAGCAGTACTTC. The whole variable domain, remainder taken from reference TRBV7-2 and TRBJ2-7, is GAGVSQSPSNKVTEKGKDVELRCDPISGHTALYWYRQSLGQGLEFLIYFQGNSAPDKSGLPSDRFSAERTGGSVSTLTIQRTQQEDSAVYLCASSLTRTSGKLRSYEQYFGPGTRLTVT.

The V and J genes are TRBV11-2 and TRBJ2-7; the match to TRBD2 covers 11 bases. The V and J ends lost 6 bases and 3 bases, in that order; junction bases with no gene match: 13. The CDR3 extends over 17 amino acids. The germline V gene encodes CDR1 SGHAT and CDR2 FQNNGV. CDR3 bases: TGTGCCAGCAGGTCCCAGGGGGCTAGCGGGAGGCTCTACGAGCAGTACTTC. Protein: CASRSQGASGRLYEQYF.

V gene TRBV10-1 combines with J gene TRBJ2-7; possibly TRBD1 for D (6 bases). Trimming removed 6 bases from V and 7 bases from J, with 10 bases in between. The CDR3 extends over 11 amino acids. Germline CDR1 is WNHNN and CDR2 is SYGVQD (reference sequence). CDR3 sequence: CASSPGTEQYF. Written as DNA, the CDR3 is TGCGCCAGCAGCCCCGGGACAGAGCAGTACTTC.

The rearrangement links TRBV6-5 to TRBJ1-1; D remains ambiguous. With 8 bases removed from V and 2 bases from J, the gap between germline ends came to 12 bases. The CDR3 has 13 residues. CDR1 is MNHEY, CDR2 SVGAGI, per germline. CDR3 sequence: CASVRNSNTEAFF. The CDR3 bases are TGTGCCAGCGTTCGAAACTCAAACACTGAAGCTTTCTTT.

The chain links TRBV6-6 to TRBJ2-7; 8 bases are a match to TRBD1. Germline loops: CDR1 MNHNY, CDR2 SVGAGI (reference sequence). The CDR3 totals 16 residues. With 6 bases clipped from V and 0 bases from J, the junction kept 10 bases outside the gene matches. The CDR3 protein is CASRLPGGQDSYEQYF. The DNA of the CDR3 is TGTGCCAGCAGACTCCCCGGGGGACAGGACTCCTACGAGCAGTACTTC.